These 21 T cell receptor beta chains were sequenced from one sample in a study of regulatory T cells in long-lasting Graves disease. CDR3 regions were amplified by Arm-PCR using iRepertoire HTBI primers to build TCR beta libraries. TCRdb re-derived calls from the multiplex PCR reads in MiXCR, one entry per CDR3 protein. Of 350,000 to 500,000 distinct CDR3 sequences listed, roughly 15% are singletons. Time point described: newly diagnosed GD, antithyroid drugs for less than 3 months. Extracted RNA from PBMCs served as the source of the TCR library. A further study also used this sample, focusing on T cells in Graves' hyperthyroidism and ophthalmopathy.

The sample here was peripheral blood mononuclear cells (PBMCs), taken at new diagnosis, from a patient treated with antithyroid drugs. The receptors were gathered from a woman between 18 and 29 years old with Graves disease.

The sample holds many counts of this clonotype. The chain employs TRBV7-2 and TRBJ1-1; D call uncertain. Germline lookup yields CDR1 SGHTA and CDR2 FQGNSA. There are 14 residues in the CDR3. Trimming cost V 0 bases and J 6 bases, with 11 bases left between them. CDR3 DNA sequence: TGTGCCAGCAGCTTAGCGCCGGGTGGCGCTGAAGCTTTCTTT. Protein sequence: CASSLAPGGAEAFF.

This clonotype was detected many times. The chain combines TRBV20-1 with TRBJ2-1; a weak D match, TRBD2 (6 bases). The CDR3 runs to 15 residues. V lost 0 bases and J 2 bases, leaving 11 bases between the germline ends. Germline CDR1 DFQATT, CDR2 SNEGSKA (reference sequence). CDR3 residues: CSARDRGATYNEQFF. The CDR3 DNA reads as TGCAGTGCTAGAGATCGCGGGGCAACCTACAATGAGCAGTTCTTC.

There are many counts of this clonotype. The chain couples TRBV7-8 to TRBJ1-1, with 7 bases fitting TRBD1. The V segment lost 5 bases and the J segment 0 bases; nucleotides outside the gene matches: 6. Germline loops: CDR1 SGHVS, CDR2 FQNEAQ. CDR3 length equals 15 residues. DNA for the CDR3: TGTGCCAGCAGCATCTTGACAGGGATGAACACTGAAGCTTTCTTT. Amino acids: CASSILTGMNTEAFF.

The chain joins TRBV27 to TRBJ1-6; no clear D. This CDR3 region has 13 residues. Trimming left V 5 bases short and J 7 bases short, with 9 bases between. Germline assignment: CDR1 MNHEY and CDR2 SMNVEV (reference sequence). The CDR3 bases are TGTGCCAGCAGTGACTACTGGAATTCACCCCTCCACTTT. Its translation: CASSDYWNSPLHF.

This clonotype was seen many times. The chain carries TRBV18 and TRBJ2-1, with 7 bases matching TRBD1. V lost 3 bases, J lost 12 bases, and 2 bases stayed unmatched. CDR1 is KGHSH, CDR2 LQKENI, per germline. This CDR3 is 11 amino acids long. The CDR3 nucleotides are TGTGCCAGCTCACCCCCAGGGGGGCAGTTCTTC. Residues: CASSPPGGQFF.

This clonotype has ten or more counts. The rearrangement links TRBV24-1 to TRBJ2-1; 9 bases are a match to TRBD2. Germline V gives CDR1 KGHDR, CDR2 SFDVKD. The CDR3 is 16 residues long. V lost 10 bases and J lost 4; bases outside the gene matches: 13. CDR3 in DNA: TGTGCCACATCTAAGGCGGGTCTAGCGGGATACAATGAGCAGTTCTTC. Protein: CATSKAGLAGYNEQFF.

This clonotype was seen only a few times. This rearrangement joins TRBV15 to TRBJ2-1, with TRBD1 identical over 7 bases. From germline, CDR1 is LNHNV and CDR2 YYDKDF (reference sequence). J was trimmed by 1 base and V by 2 bases; bases with no gene match: 5. The CDR3 has 16 amino acids. CDR3 sequence reads: CATSRKGGASYNEQFF. DNA of the CDR3: TGTGCCACCAGCAGAAAAGGGGGCGCATCCTACAATGAGCAGTTCTTC.

This clonotype was counted only a few times. The chain couples TRBV6-1 to TRBJ1-3; D unclear. Germline V lookup: CDR1 MNHNS, CDR2 SASEGT. The CDR3 extends over 15 amino acids. Deletions cut 5 bases from V and 0 bases from J, with 11 bases between. For the CDR3, the DNA is TGTGCCAGCAGTCCCACGACTTTCTCTGGAAACACCATATATTTT. Protein product: CASSPTTFSGNTIYF.

Many counts were recorded for this clonotype. J is TRBJ2-3 and V is TRBV11-2; D is unclear. Germline CDR1 reads SGHAT; CDR2 reads FQNNGV. V lost 5 bases and J lost 2, with 11 bases in between. This CDR3 contains 14 residues. The CDR3 bases are TGTGCCAGCAGCACGGGCCAATTCACAGATACGCAGTATTTT. Translating it yields CASSTGQFTDTQYF. The complete variable domain, with remaining parts taken from reference TRBV11-2 and TRBJ2-3, reads EAGVAQSPRYKIIEKRQSVAFWCNPISGHATLYWYQQILGQGPKLLIQFQNNGVVDDSQLPKDRFSAERLKGVDSTLKIQPAKLEDSAVYLCASSTGQFTDTQYFGPGTRLTVL.

This clonotype was observed at least ten times. The V call is TRBV6-1, the J call TRBJ2-1; no clear D. The V gene lost 6 bases and the J gene lost 5 bases, with 8 bases spanning the gap. This CDR3 spans 12 amino acids. Germline V gives CDR1 MNHNS, CDR2 SASEGT. The chain's CDR3 is CASSRVDNEQFF. The DNA of the CDR3 is TGTGCCAGCAGCCGAGTCGACAATGAGCAGTTCTTC.

This clonotype has at least ten counts. The chain is built from TRBV6-1 and TRBJ2-2, with D unresolved. CDR1 and CDR2 (germline): MNHNS, SASEGT. The length of the CDR3 is 14 residues. V shed 6 bases and J shed 8 bases, with 16 bases lying between them. The CDR3, as DNA: TGTGCCAGCAGATGGACGGCCCAAACAGGGGAGCTGTTTTTT. Its translation: CASRWTAQTGELFF.

This clonotype appeared many times. The chain uses TRBV7-9 and TRBJ2-1; D remains ambiguous. V was cut by 4 bases and J by 0 bases, with 10 bases left in between. Per germline, CDR1 SEHNR and CDR2 FQNEAQ (reference sequence). The CDR3 loop spans 15 amino acids. The CDR3 bases are TGTGCCAGCAGCTCTAACAGTGGCTCCTACAATGAGCAGTTCTTC. Its translation: CASSSNSGSYNEQFF. The whole variable domain, filled in from reference TRBV7-9 and TRBJ2-1, reads DTGVSQNPRHKITKRGQNVTFRCDPISEHNRLYWYRQTLGQGPEFLTYFQNEAQLEKSRLLSDRFSAERPKGSFSTLEIQRTEQGDSAMYLCASSSNSGSYNEQFFGPGTRLTVL.

Concerning this clonotype: A much larger clone lies one base from this, so it may be a read error. The chain has TRBV12-3 or TRBV12-4 and TRBJ1-4; weak D call: TRBD1 (5 bases). The CDR3 extends over 15 amino acids. Trimming took 1 base from V and 5 from J, leaving 11 bases between them. The CDR3, as DNA: TGTGCCAGCAGTTTAGATCGACAGCCCAATGAAAAACTGTTTTTT. Protein product: CASSLDRQPNEKLFF.

The chain uses TRBV9 and TRBJ2-7, with TRBD2 matching 9 bases. Per germline, CDR1 SGDLS and CDR2 YYNGEE. The CDR3 spans 14 residues. Trimming cost V 4 bases and J 3 bases; bases outside gene matches: 5. The CDR3 spells CASSSGTSFYEQYF. The CDR3 DNA sequence: TGTGCCAGCAGCTCCGGGACTAGCTTCTACGAGCAGTACTTC.

The table lists this clonotype with many counts. The genes are TRBV20-1 and TRBJ2-3; TRBD2 matches 7 bases. The germline gives CDR1 DFQATT, CDR2 SNEGSKA (reference sequence). The CDR3 contains 13 residues. V dropped 3 bases and J dropped 5; count of bases not matched to a gene: 5. The CDR3 DNA reads TGCAGTGCTAGGAGCGGGAAGGAAGATACGCAGTATTTT. It yields the protein CSARSGKEDTQYF.

This clonotype was seen ten or more times. The chain carries TRBV7-9 and TRBJ2-7; TRBD2 agrees at 10 bases. This CDR3 comprises 14 residues. The trim removed 6 bases at V and 4 bases at J, leaving 6 bases unmatched. CDR1 is SEHNR and CDR2 is FQNEAQ in the germline V gene (reference sequence). CDR3 bases: TGTGCCAGCAGTTTGTCTAGCGGGAGTTACGAGCAGTACTTC. Translation: CASSLSSGSYEQYF.

As for this clonotype: This sequence may be a read error, since a much larger clone differs from it by one base. The chain couples TRBV7-2 to TRBJ2-7; TRBD2 matches 10 bases. The CDR3 length is 19 residues. Looked up from germline, CDR1 is SGHTA and CDR2 is FQGNSA. The CDR3, as DNA: TGTGCCAGCGGCTTAGCCCCGATAGCGGGAGGCCGTTACCACTACGAGCAGTACTTC. Its protein product is CASGLAPIAGGRYHYEQYF.

The chain joins TRBV12-3 or TRBV12-4 to TRBJ2-2, with TRBD1 as a possible D gene (7 bases). With 10 bases removed from V and 4 bases from J, the gap between germline ends came to 13 bases. The length of the CDR3 is 13 residues. CDR3 residues: CATQGGGTGELFF. The CDR3 bases are TGTGCCACCCAGGGGGGCGGCACCGGGGAGCTGTTTTTT.

On this clonotype: A clone one base away is much larger, so this may be a read error. The V call is TRBV6-1, the J call TRBJ2-6; 11 nucleotides match TRBD2. Germline values: CDR1 MNHNS, CDR2 SASEGT. The CDR3 has 16 amino acids. CDR3 DNA: TGTGCCAGCAGAACTAGCGGGAGCTCTGGGGCCAACGTCCCGACTTTC. This gives the protein CASRTSGSSGANVPTF.

This clonotype was counted only a few times. The chain is built from TRBV7-2 and TRBJ2-2; D is undetermined. Germline values: CDR1 SGHTA, CDR2 FQGNSA. This CDR3 region has 13 residues. Trimming cost V 6 bases and J 9 bases, with 14 bases left between them. CDR3 region: CASSPNSLRELFF. The CDR3 DNA reads as TGTGCCAGCAGTCCGAACAGTCTCAGGGAGCTGTTTTTT.

This clonotype has at least ten counts. Compared with germline, one end of the junction differs, possibly owing to a read error. The V call is TRBV20-1, the J call TRBJ1-1; D uncertain. CDR1 is DFQATT, CDR2 SNEGSKA, per germline (reference sequence). The CDR3 loop spans 12 amino acids. The CDR3 DNA is TGCAGTGCTAGATCTCCCTTGGGTACCGTAATCTTT. Translating it yields CSARSPLGTVIF.